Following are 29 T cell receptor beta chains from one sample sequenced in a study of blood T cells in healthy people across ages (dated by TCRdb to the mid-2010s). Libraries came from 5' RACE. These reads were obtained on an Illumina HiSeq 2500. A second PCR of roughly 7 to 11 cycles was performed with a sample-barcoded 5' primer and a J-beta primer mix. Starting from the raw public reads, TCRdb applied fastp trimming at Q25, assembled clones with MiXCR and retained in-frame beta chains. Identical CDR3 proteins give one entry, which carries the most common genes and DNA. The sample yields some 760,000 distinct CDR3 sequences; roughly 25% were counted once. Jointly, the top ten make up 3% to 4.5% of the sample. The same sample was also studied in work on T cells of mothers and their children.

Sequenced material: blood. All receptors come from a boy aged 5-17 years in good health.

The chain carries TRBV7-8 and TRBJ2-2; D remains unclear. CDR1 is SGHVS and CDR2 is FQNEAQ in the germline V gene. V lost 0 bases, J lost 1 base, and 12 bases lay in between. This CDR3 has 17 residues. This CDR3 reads CASSLARREENTGELFF. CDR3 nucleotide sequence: TGTGCCAGCAGCTTAGCGCGCCGAGAGGAGAACACCGGGGAGCTGTTTTTT.

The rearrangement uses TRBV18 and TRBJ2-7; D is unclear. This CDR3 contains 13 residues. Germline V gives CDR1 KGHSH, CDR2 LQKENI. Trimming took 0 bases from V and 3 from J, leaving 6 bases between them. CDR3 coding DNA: TGTGCCAGCTCACCACCGGAATTCTACGAGCAGTACTTC. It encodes CASSPPEFYEQYF.

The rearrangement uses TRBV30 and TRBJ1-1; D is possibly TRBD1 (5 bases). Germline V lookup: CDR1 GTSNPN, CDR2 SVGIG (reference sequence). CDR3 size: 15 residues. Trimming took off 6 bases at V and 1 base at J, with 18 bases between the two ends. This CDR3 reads CACSPRGTQNTEAFF. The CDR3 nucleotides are TGTGCCTGTTCCCCGAGGGGCACACAGAACACTGAAGCTTTCTTT.

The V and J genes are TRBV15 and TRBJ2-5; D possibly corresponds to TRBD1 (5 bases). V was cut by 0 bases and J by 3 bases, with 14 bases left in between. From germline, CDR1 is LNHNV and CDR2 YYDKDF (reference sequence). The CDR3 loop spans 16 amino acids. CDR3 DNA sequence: TGTGCCACCAGCAGAGATAAGGCTTTGACAGAAGAGACCCAGTACTTC. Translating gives CATSRDKALTEETQYF.

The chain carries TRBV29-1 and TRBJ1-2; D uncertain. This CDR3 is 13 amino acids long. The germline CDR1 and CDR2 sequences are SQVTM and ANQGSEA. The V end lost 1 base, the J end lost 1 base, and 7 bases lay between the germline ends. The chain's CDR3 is CSVEAGHNYGYTF. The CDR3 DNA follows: TGCAGCGTTGAAGCCGGCCATAACTATGGCTACACCTTC.

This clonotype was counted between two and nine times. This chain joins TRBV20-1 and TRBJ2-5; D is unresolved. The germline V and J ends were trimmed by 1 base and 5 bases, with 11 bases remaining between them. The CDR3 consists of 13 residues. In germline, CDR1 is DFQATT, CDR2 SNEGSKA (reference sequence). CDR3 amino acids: CSARVVRSETQYF. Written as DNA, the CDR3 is TGCAGTGCTAGAGTCGTCCGTTCGGAGACCCAGTACTTC.

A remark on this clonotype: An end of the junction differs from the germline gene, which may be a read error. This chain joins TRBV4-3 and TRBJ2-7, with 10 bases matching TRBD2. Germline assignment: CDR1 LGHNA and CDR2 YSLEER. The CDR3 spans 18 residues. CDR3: CASSQEWTSGDYSYGQYF. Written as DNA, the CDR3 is TGCGCCAGCAGCCAAGAGTGGACTAGCGGTGACTACTCCTACGGGCAGTACTTC.

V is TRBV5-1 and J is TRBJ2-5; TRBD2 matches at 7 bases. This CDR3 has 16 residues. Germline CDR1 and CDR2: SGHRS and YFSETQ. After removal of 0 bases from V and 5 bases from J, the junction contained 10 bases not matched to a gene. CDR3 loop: CASSLGGTTLPETQYF. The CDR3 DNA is TGCGCCAGCAGCTTGGGTGGGACTACGCTCCCGGAGACCCAGTACTTC.

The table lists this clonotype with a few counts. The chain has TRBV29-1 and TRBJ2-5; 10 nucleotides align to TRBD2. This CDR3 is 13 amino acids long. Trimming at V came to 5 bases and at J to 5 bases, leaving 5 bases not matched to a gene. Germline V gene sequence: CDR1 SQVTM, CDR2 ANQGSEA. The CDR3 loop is CSVTSGRGETQYF. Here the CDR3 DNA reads TGCAGCGTTACAAGCGGGAGGGGCGAGACCCAGTACTTC. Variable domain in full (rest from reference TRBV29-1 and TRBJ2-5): SAVISQKPSRDICQRGTSLTIQCQVDSQVTMMFWYRQQPGQSLTLIATANQGSEATYESGFVIDKFPISRPNLTFSTLTVSNMSPEDSSIYLCSVTSGRGETQYFGPGTRLLVL.

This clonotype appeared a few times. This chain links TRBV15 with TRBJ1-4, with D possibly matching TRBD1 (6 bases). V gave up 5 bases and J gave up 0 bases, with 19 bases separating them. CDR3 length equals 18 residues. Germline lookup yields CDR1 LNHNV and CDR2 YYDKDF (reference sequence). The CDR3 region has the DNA TGTGCCACCAGCCCTAGACGGGGGCAGCCTGCAACTAATGAAAAACTGTTTTTT. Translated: CATSPRRGQPATNEKLFF.

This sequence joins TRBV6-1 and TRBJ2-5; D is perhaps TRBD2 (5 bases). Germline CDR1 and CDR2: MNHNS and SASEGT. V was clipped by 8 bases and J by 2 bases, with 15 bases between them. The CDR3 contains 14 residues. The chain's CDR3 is CASHRTGTQETQYF. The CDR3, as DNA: TGTGCCAGCCACCGGACGGGAACTCAAGAGACCCAGTACTTC.

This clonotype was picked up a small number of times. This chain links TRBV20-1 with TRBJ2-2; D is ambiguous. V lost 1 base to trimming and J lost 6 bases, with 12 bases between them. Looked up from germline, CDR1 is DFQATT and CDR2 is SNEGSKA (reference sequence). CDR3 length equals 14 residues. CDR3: CSARGSTGPGELFF. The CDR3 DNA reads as TGCAGTGCTAGAGGATCGACCGGACCCGGGGAGCTGTTTTTT.

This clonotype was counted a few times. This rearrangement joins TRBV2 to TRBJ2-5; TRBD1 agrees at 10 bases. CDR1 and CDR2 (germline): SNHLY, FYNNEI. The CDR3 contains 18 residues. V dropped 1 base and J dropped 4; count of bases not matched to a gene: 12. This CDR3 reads CASSEGRTGGSLGETQYF. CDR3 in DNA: TGTGCCAGCAGTGAAGGTCGGACAGGGGGGAGCTTGGGAGAGACCCAGTACTTC.

Here the CDR3 reads CSASADRDYEQYF. CDR3 nucleotides: TGCAGTGCCTCAGCGGACAGGGACTACGAGCAGTACTTC. This chain joins TRBV20-1 and TRBJ2-7; 8 bases match TRBD1. V dropped 6 bases and J dropped 3; count of bases not matched to a gene: 7. CDR1 is DFQATT and CDR2 is SNEGSKA in the germline V gene (reference sequence). The CDR3 spans 13 residues.

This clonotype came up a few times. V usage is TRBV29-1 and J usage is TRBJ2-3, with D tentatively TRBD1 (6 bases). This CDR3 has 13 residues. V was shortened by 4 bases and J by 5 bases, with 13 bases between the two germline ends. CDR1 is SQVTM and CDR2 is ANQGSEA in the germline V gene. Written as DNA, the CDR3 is TGCAGCGTTGGGGTAGGGGGTGAAGATACGCAGTATTTT. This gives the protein CSVGVGGEDTQYF.

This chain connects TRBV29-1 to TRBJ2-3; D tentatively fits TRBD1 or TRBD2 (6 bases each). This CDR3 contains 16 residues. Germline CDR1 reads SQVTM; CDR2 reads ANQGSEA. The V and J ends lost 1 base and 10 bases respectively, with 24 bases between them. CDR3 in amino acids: CSVEALLGRLGGAQYF. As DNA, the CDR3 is TGCAGCGTTGAAGCCTTACTAGGGAGGCTAGGGGGTGCGCAGTATTTT.

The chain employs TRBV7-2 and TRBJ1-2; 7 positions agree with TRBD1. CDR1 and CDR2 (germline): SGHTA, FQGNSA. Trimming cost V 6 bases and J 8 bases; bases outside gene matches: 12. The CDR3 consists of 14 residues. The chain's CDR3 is CASRHRTGELGYTF. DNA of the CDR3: TGTGCCAGCAGACATAGGACAGGAGAATTAGGCTACACCTTC.

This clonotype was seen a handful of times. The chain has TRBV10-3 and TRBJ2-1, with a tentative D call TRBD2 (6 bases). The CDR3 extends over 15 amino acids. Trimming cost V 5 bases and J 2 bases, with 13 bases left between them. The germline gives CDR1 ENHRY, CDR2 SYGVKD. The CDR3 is CAISNGGNTYNEQFF. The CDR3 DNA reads TGTGCCATCAGTAACGGCGGGAACACCTACAATGAGCAGTTCTTC.

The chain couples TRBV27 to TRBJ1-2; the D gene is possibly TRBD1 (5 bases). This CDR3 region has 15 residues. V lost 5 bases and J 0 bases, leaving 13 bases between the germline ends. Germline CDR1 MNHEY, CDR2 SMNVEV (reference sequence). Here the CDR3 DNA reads TGTGCCAGCAGTCCTACAGGCAATGCTAACTATGGCTACACCTTC. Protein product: CASSPTGNANYGYTF.

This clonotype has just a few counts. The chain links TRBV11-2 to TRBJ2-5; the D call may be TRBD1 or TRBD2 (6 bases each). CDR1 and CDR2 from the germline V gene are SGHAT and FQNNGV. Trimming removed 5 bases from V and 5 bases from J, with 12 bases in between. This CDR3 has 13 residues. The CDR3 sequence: CASSHGGRETQYF. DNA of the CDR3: TGTGCCAGCAGCCATGGGGGGCGGGAGACCCAGTACTTC.

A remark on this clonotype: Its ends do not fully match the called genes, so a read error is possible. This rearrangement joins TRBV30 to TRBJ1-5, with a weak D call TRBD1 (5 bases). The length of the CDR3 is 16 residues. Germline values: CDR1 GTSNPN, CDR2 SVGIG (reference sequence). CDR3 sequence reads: CAWSGGLLSSNLPQHF. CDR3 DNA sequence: TGTGCCTGGAGTGGGGGACTCTTATCTAGCAATCTGCCCCAGCATTTT. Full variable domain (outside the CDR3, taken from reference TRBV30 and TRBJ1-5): SQTIHQWPATLVQPVGSPLSLECTVEGTSNPNLYWYRQAAGRGLQLLFYSVGIGQISSEVPQNLSASRPQDRQFILSSKKLLLSDSGFYLCAWSGGLLSSNLPQHFGDGTRLSIL.

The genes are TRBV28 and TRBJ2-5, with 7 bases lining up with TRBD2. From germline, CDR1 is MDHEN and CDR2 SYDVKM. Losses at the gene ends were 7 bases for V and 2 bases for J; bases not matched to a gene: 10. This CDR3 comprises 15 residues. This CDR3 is CASTNPSGQQETQYF. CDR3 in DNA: TGTGCCAGCACCAATCCTAGCGGCCAACAAGAGACCCAGTACTTC.

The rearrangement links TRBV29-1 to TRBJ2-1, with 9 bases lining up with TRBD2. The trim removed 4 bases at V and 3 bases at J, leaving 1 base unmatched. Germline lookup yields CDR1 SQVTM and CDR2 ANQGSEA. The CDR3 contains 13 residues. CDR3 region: CSVGREGYNEQFF. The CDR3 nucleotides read TGCAGCGTTGGGCGGGAGGGCTACAATGAGCAGTTCTTC.

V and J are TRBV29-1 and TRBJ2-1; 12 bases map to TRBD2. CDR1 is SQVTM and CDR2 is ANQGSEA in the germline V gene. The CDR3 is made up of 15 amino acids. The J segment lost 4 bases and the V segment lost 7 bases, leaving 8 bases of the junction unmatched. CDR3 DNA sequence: TGCAGCGCCCCAGCTGGGACTAGCGGGTACAATGAGCAGTTCTTC. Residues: CSAPAGTSGYNEQFF.

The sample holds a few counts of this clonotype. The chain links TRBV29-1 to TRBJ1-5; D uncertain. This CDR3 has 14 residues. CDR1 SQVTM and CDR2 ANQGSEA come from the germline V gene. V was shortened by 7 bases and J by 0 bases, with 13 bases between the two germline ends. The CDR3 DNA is TGCAGCGCCCGTATCGGGGATAGCAATCAGCCCCAGCATTTT. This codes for CSARIGDSNQPQHF.

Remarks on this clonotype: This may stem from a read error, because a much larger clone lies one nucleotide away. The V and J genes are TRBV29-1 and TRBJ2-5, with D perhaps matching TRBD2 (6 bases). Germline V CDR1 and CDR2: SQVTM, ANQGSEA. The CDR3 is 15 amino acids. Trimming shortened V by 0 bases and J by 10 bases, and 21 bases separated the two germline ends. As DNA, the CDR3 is TGCAGCGTTGAAGATTGGCCTCGGGGGACGAGTATCCAGTACTTC. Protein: CSVEDWPRGTSIQYF.

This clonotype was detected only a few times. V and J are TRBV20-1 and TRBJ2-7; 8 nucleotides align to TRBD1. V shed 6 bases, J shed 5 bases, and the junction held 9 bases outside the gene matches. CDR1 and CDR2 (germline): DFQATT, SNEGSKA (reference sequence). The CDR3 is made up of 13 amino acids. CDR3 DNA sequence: TGCAGTGCCACCGGACAGGGAGTAGACGAGCAGTACTTC. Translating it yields CSATGQGVDEQYF.

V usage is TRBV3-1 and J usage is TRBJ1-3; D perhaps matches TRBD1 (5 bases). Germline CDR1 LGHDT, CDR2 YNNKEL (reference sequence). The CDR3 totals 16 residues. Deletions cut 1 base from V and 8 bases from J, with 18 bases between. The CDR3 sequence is CASSQAGTVTGHTIYF. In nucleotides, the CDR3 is TGTGCCAGCAGCCAAGCCGGGACGGTCACCGGACACACCATATATTTT.

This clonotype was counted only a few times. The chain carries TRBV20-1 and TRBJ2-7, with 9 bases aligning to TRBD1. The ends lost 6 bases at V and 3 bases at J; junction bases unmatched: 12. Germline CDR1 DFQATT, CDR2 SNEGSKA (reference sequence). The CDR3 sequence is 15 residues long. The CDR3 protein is CSADTPGTGSYEQYF. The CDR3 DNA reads TGCAGTGCCGACACCCCTGGGACAGGGAGCTACGAGCAGTACTTC.